The 31 T cell receptor beta chains presented below share a single source sample, sequenced in a study of shared clonotypes between healthy human individuals. Cells designated naive CD8 were CD45RO-negative and were positively selected for CCR7, with terminally differentiated effector memory CD45RA+ cells excluded. The table came from immunoSEQ multiplex PCR; TCRdb's copy has only in-frame clones and leaves some out. The repertoire consists of nearly 2 million clones, with approximately 94% occurring once and the leading ten covering more than 0.95%. The material sequenced was naive CD8+ T cells sorted from blood. The receptors here all came from a man in his late teens or twenties in good health.

This chain connects TRBV4-3 to TRBJ1-2, with unresolved D. Trimming shortened V by 0 bases and J by 9 bases, and 11 bases separated the two germline ends. The germline gives CDR1 LGHNA, CDR2 YSLEER. This CDR3 has 13 residues. The CDR3 protein is CASSQDPTGSYTF. Here the CDR3 DNA reads TGCGCCAGCAGCCAAGATCCAACCGGAAGCTACACCTTC.

This clone showed up just once. The chain has TRBV6-1 and TRBJ2-7; TRBD1 matches 8 bases. The V and J ends lost 3 bases and 12 bases, in that order; junction bases with no gene match: 7. Germline V gene sequence: CDR1 MNHNS, CDR2 SASEGT. The CDR3 length is 12 residues. The CDR3: CASSDTGQDLYF. The CDR3 DNA reads as TGTGCCAGCAGTGATACGGGACAGGATTTGTACTTC.

This clone is a singleton in its sample. This sequence joins TRBV2 and TRBJ1-6; TRBD1 matches 9 bases. Germline lookup yields CDR1 SNHLY and CDR2 FYNNEI. V shed 6 bases and J 5 bases; nucleotides not matched to a gene: 14. The CDR3 covers 18 residues. The CDR3 loop reads CASSTGTGSGDHNSPLHF. The CDR3 region has the DNA TGTGCCAGCAGCACCGGGACAGGGTCGGGAGACCATAATTCACCCCTCCACTTT. Combining the CDR3 with reference TRBV2 and TRBJ1-6 gives the whole variable domain EPEVTQTPSHQVTQMGQEVILRCVPISNHLYFYWYRQILGQKVEFLVSFYNNEISEKSEIFDDQFSVERPDGSNFTLKIRSTKLEDSAMYFCASSTGTGSGDHNSPLHFGNGTRLTVT.

The V and J genes are TRBV7-9 and TRBJ2-7; 8 bases are shared with TRBD1. V lost 4 bases, J lost 5 bases, and 7 bases stayed unmatched. CDR1 and CDR2 from the germline V gene are SEHNR and FQNEAQ (reference sequence). The CDR3 contains 14 residues. CDR3 sequence reads: CASSSPTGVNEQYF. The CDR3 nucleotides are TGTGCCAGCAGCTCACCGACAGGGGTTAACGAGCAGTACTTC. The full variable domain, in which reference TRBV7-9 and TRBJ2-7 provide the parts outside the CDR3, is DTGVSQNPRHKITKRGQNVTFRCDPISEHNRLYWYRQTLGQGPEFLTYFQNEAQLEKSRLLSDRFSAERPKGSFSTLEIQRTEQGDSAMYLCASSSPTGVNEQYFGPGTRLTVT.

The chain combines TRBV15 with TRBJ1-1, with 8 bases identical to TRBD1. After removal of 3 bases from V and 7 bases from J, the junction contained 10 bases not matched to a gene. This CDR3 has 15 amino acids. Per the germline V gene, CDR1 is LNHNV and CDR2 is YYDKDF (reference sequence). CDR3 DNA sequence: TGTGCCACCAGCAGCCCGCGGACAGGGTTTGATGAAGCTTTCTTT. Its translation is CATSSPRTGFDEAFF.

CDR3 coding DNA: TGTGCCAGCAGCCACCCCCCGGGACAGGGGAATTCACCCCTCCACTTT. This gives the protein CASSHPPGQGNSPLHF. The chain joins TRBV2 to TRBJ1-6; TRBD1 matches at 10 bases. The CDR3 spans 16 residues. In germline, CDR1 is SNHLY, CDR2 FYNNEI. V lost 6 bases and J lost 7; bases outside the gene matches: 9.

The V gene is TRBV7-6, the J gene TRBJ2-5; 8 positions match TRBD2. Germline CDR1 is SGHVS and CDR2 is FNYEAQ. The V segment lost 2 bases and the J segment 5 bases; nucleotides outside the gene matches: 7. The CDR3 totals 15 residues. DNA for the CDR3: TGTGCCAGCAGCTTATTTAGCGGGACTGGGGAGACCCAGTACTTC. This codes for CASSLFSGTGETQYF.

The sample holds one count of this clone. Here the CDR3 DNA reads TGTGCCAGCAGCCCCGGTAATGAGCAGTTCTTC. Translated: CASSPGNEQFF. This chain connects TRBV11-2 to TRBJ2-1, with no clear D. V lost 5 bases, J lost 7 bases, and 6 bases lay in between. CDR3 length equals 11 residues. CDR1 is SGHAT and CDR2 is FQNNGV in the germline V gene.

CDR3: CASRAGAATYNEQFF. CDR3 DNA sequence: TGTGCCAGCAGAGCGGGGGCCGCCACCTACAATGAGCAGTTCTTC. The chain combines TRBV11-2 with TRBJ2-1, with 8 bases matching TRBD2. The CDR3 runs to 15 residues. Unmatched junction bases numbered 6, after V lost 6 bases and J lost 2 bases. Germline V gene sequence: CDR1 SGHAT, CDR2 FQNNGV. The whole variable domain, remainder taken from reference TRBV11-2 and TRBJ2-1, is EAGVAQSPRYKIIEKRQSVAFWCNPISGHATLYWYQQILGQGPKLLIQFQNNGVVDDSQLPKDRFSAERLKGVDSTLKIQPAKLEDSAVYLCASRAGAATYNEQFFGPGTRLTVL.

The V and J genes are TRBV9 and TRBJ2-5, with unresolved D. V was cut by 0 bases and J by 1 base, with 10 bases left in between. The germline CDR1 and CDR2 sequences are SGDLS and YYNGEE. This CDR3 region has 15 residues. The CDR3 coding sequence is TGTGCCAGCAGCGTAGATGGTCGGTTCCAAGAGACCCAGTACTTC. Its protein product is CASSVDGRFQETQYF.

J is TRBJ2-6 and V is TRBV30, with 9 bases identical to TRBD1. Trimming removed 3 bases from V and 2 bases from J; junction bases left unmatched: 2. The CDR3 covers 15 residues. CDR1 is GTSNPN, CDR2 SVGIG, per germline (reference sequence). This CDR3 reads CAWSGQGPGANVLTF. CDR3 DNA sequence: TGTGCCTGGAGCGGACAGGGGCCTGGGGCCAACGTCCTGACTTTC.

About this clone itself: The same CDR3 also results from other DNA sequences found in this sample. The CDR3 bases are TGTGCCAGTAGTATCCCAGGGTATAGCAATCAGCCCCAGCATTTT. Its protein is CASSIPGYSNQPQHF. The chain combines TRBV19 with TRBJ1-5; D may be TRBD1 (5 bases). Trimming removed 3 bases at V and 0 bases at J, with 9 bases between. Germline assignment: CDR1 LNHDA and CDR2 SQIVND (reference sequence). CDR3 size: 15 residues.

This clone was picked up one time. The chain combines TRBV7-6 with TRBJ2-3, with TRBD2 matching over 12 bases. With 3 bases clipped from V and 2 bases from J, the junction kept 6 bases outside the gene matches. The CDR3 sequence is 17 residues long. Germline V gene lookup returns CDR1 SGHVS and CDR2 FNYEAQ. This CDR3 is CASSFSTSGRSTDTQYF. CDR3 DNA sequence: TGTGCCAGCAGCTTTTCGACTAGCGGGAGATCCACAGATACGCAGTATTTT.

The chain has TRBV9 and TRBJ2-6; D tentatively fits TRBD1 or TRBD2 (5 bases each). The V gene lost 4 bases and the J gene lost 5 bases, with 25 bases spanning the gap. From germline, CDR1 is SGDLS and CDR2 YYNGEE. The CDR3 extends over 19 amino acids. Here the CDR3 reads CASSLDPGRGARWANVLTF. The DNA for the CDR3 is TGTGCCAGCAGCTTGGATCCGGGACGGGGTGCCCGGTGGGCCAACGTCCTGACTTTC.

The V call is TRBV29-1, the J call TRBJ2-1; 11 nucleotides match TRBD2. Germline V gene data show CDR1 as SQVTM and CDR2 as ANQGSEA. With V trimmed by 7 bases and J by 5 bases, 7 bases remained unmatched. The CDR3 has 14 amino acids. The CDR3 sequence is CSAWGLADNNEQFF. The DNA for the CDR3 is TGCAGCGCCTGGGGACTAGCGGATAACAATGAGCAGTTCTTC.

The chain is built from TRBV13 and TRBJ1-6; D is possibly TRBD1 (5 bases). This CDR3 is 16 amino acids long. Trimming stripped 2 bases from V and 6 bases from J, with 14 bases between. CDR1 is PRHDT and CDR2 is FYEKMQ in the germline V gene (reference sequence). The DNA of the CDR3 is TGTGCCAGCAGCTTATTCGCGGCAGGGTTTAATTCACCCCTCCACTTT. Translating gives CASSLFAAGFNSPLHF. Supplemented by reference TRBV13 and TRBJ1-6, the full variable domain reads AAGVIQSPRHLIKEKRETATLKCYPIPRHDTVYWYQQGPGQDPQFLISFYEKMQSDKGSIPDRFSAQQFSDYHSELNMSSLELGDSALYFCASSLFAAGFNSPLHFGNGTRLTVT.

The V and J genes are TRBV7-9 and TRBJ2-7; TRBD2 aligns across 9 bases. Germline CDR1 reads SEHNR; CDR2 reads FQNEAQ (reference sequence). The CDR3 covers 15 residues. J lost 7 bases, V lost 3 bases, and 10 bases had no gene match. The CDR3 here is CASSFPGLAMGEQYF. As DNA, the CDR3 is TGTGCCAGCAGCTTCCCGGGACTAGCCATGGGGGAGCAGTACTTC.

The rearrangement uses TRBV6-5 and TRBJ1-2; 9 bases agree with TRBD1. The CDR3 runs 14 residues. The V gene's germline CDR1 is MNHEY and CDR2 SVGAGI. Trimming cost V 5 bases and J 3 bases; bases outside gene matches: 4. The CDR3 sequence: CASSRTGEYYGYTF. Here the CDR3 DNA reads TGTGCCAGCAGTCGGACAGGGGAGTACTATGGCTACACCTTC.

V usage is TRBV9 and J usage is TRBJ2-1, with TRBD2 as a possible D gene (5 bases). The CDR3 spans 15 residues. Per germline, CDR1 SGDLS and CDR2 YYNGEE. Trimming removed 0 bases from V and 4 bases from J, with 11 bases in between. The CDR3 protein is CASSVAGSLYNEQFF. The CDR3, as DNA: TGTGCCAGCAGCGTAGCGGGGTCGCTTTACAATGAGCAGTTCTTC.

The genes are TRBV27 and TRBJ1-5, with TRBD1 matching over 9 bases. Germline V gene lookup returns CDR1 MNHEY and CDR2 SMNVEV (reference sequence). The V segment lost 5 bases and the J segment 4 bases; nucleotides outside the gene matches: 6. This CDR3 is 15 amino acids long. This CDR3 reads CASSAGQGWNQPQHF. The CDR3 coding sequence is TGTGCCAGCAGTGCGGGACAGGGCTGGAATCAGCCCCAGCATTTT.

The chain couples TRBV11-3 to TRBJ2-2, with 10 bases identical to TRBD2. Germline V gives CDR1 SGHNT, CDR2 YENEEA. The CDR3 contains 17 residues. Unmatched junction bases numbered 9, after V lost 0 bases and J lost 8 bases. Written as DNA, the CDR3 is TGTGCCAGCAGCTTAGATCCCCTAGCGGGAGATGCGGGGGAGCTGTTTTTT. It translates to CASSLDPLAGDAGELFF.

V and J are TRBV7-3 and TRBJ1-2; D gene unclear. The CDR3 sequence is 13 residues long. Trimming shortened V by 2 bases and J by 6 bases, and 10 bases separated the two germline ends. Germline V gene lookup returns CDR1 SGHTA and CDR2 FQGTGA. DNA for the CDR3: TGTGCCAGCAGCTTAGCAGGCGGGGATGGCTACACCTTC. It encodes CASSLAGGDGYTF.

V is TRBV5-1 and J is TRBJ1-2; D perhaps matches TRBD1 (5 bases). Trimming took off 4 bases at V and 8 bases at J, with 12 bases between the two ends. CDR1 SGHRS and CDR2 YFSETQ come from the germline V gene. CDR3 length: 12 amino acids. CDR3 DNA: TGCGCCAGCAGCCCGAGTGGGACCGGCTACACCTTC. Translation gives CASSPSGTGYTF.

The chain links TRBV29-1 to TRBJ1-1; D not resolved. Deletions cut 7 bases from V and 1 base from J, with 10 bases between. Germline CDR1 reads SQVTM; CDR2 reads ANQGSEA. The CDR3 totals 12 residues. CDR3: CSDGSGNTEAFF. The CDR3, as DNA: TGCAGCGACGGAAGTGGGAACACTGAAGCTTTCTTT. The entire variable domain, with the rest obtained from reference TRBV29-1 and TRBJ1-1, is as follows: SAVISQKPSRDICQRGTSLTIQCQVDSQVTMMFWYRQQPGQSLTLIATANQGSEATYESGFVIDKFPISRPNLTFSTLTVSNMSPEDSSIYLCSDGSGNTEAFFGQGTRLTVV.

The J gene is TRBJ2-2, the V gene TRBV2; 11 bases agree with TRBD2. This CDR3 is 18 amino acids long. Unmatched junction bases numbered 11, after V lost 2 bases and J lost 6 bases. The germline gives CDR1 SNHLY, CDR2 FYNNEI. The CDR3 is CASSEWVAGGPGPGELFF. The DNA for the CDR3 is TGTGCCAGCAGTGAATGGGTAGCGGGAGGGCCAGGTCCCGGGGAGCTGTTTTTT.

This rearrangement joins TRBV10-3 to TRBJ2-1; 11 nucleotides agree with TRBD2. This CDR3 is built from 16 residues. CDR1 is ENHRY and CDR2 is SYGVKD in the germline V gene. Trimming at V came to 6 bases and at J to 8 bases, leaving 12 bases not matched to a gene. CDR3 residues: CAISIGTSGPRDEQFF. CDR3 bases: TGTGCCATCAGCATCGGGACTAGCGGCCCAAGGGATGAGCAGTTCTTC.

Regarding this clone: Other nucleotide sequences from this sample produce the same CDR3. The V and J genes are TRBV30 and TRBJ1-2; D not certain. This CDR3 contains 13 residues. CDR1 and CDR2 (germline): GTSNPN, SVGIG (reference sequence). V shed 0 bases and J shed 4 bases, with 9 bases lying between them. The CDR3 nucleotides read TGTGCCTGGAGTGTTTCAGGAACCTATGGCTACACCTTC. Translation gives CAWSVSGTYGYTF.

V and J are TRBV5-6 and TRBJ1-2; D gene unclear. V lost 4 bases and J 8 bases, leaving 18 bases between the germline ends. Germline V lookup: CDR1 SGHDT, CDR2 YYEEEE. CDR3 length equals 14 residues. The CDR3 region is CASSNTEALGGYTF. CDR3 nucleotides: TGTGCCAGCAGCAATACTGAAGCACTTGGAGGCTACACCTTC.

The chain employs TRBV5-6 and TRBJ2-1; TRBD1 matches at 9 bases. V was clipped by 4 bases and J by 4 bases; unmatched bases: 6. There are 15 residues in the CDR3. Germline-derived CDR1 and CDR2 are SGHDT and YYEEEE. The CDR3 here is CASSDGGQGYNEQFF. CDR3 sequence (DNA): TGTGCCAGCAGCGATGGGGGACAGGGATACAATGAGCAGTTCTTC.

The genes are TRBV13 and TRBJ2-7, with 7 nucleotides matching TRBD1. V lost 5 bases, J lost 6 bases, and 13 bases stayed unmatched. CDR3 length equals 15 residues. Germline V CDR1 and CDR2: PRHDT, FYEKMQ (reference sequence). The CDR3 here is CASSTEGGSTSEQYF. CDR3 bases: TGTGCCAGCAGCACCGAAGGGGGCTCGACGAGCGAGCAGTACTTC.

In its sample, this clone was seen a few times. The same CDR3 can be traced to other DNA sequences in this sample. This chain connects TRBV30 to TRBJ1-1, with D perhaps TRBD1 (5 bases). Per the germline V gene, CDR1 is GTSNPN and CDR2 is SVGIG (reference sequence). This CDR3 contains 13 residues. V lost 0 bases to trimming and J lost 4 bases, with 9 bases between them. Here the CDR3 DNA reads TGTGCCTGGAGTGTCTCGGGGGGCACTGAAGCTTTCTTT. Residues: CAWSVSGGTEAFF.